Below, one T cell receptor beta chain is given with its context. This record comes from a study of blood T cell repertoires in COVID-19. Study information: There were acute and convalescent COVID-19 samples, and they came from the United States, Italy and Spain.

Sequencing used immunoSEQ multiplex PCR; TCRdb keeps in-frame clones, though not all of them. The sample has about 62,000 clones, roughly 90% seen once; the top ten hold roughly 1.4%. V lost 0 bases to trimming and J lost 4 bases, with 27 bases between them. The CDR3 is 20 amino acids. CDR1 SSHAT and CDR2 FNYEAQ come from the germline V gene (reference sequence). The chain employs TRBV7-7 and TRBJ1-2; possible D gene TRBD1, 5 bases. The TCR was taken from a woman older than 75 with acute or convalescent COVID-19. Sequencing used peripheral blood. This CDR3 is CASSLAMKEGTIRELYGYTF. The CDR3 DNA follows: TGTGCCAGCAGCTTAGCTATGAAGGAGGGGACGATCCGAGAGCTCTATGGCTACACCTTC.